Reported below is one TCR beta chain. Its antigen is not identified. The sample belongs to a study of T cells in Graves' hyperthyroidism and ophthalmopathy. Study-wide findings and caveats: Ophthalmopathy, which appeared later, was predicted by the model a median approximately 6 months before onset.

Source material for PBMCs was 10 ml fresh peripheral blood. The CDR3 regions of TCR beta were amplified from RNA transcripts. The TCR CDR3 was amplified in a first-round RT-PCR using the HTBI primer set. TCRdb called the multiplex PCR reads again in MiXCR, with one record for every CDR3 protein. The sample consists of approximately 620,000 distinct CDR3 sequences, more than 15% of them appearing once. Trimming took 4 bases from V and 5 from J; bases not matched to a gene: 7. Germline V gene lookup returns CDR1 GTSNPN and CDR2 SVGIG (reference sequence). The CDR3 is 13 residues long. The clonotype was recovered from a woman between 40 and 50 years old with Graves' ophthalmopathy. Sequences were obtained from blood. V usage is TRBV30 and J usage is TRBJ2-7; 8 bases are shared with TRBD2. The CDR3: CAWNRGGVDEQYF. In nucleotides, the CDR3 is TGTGCCTGGAACCGGGGGGGGGTGGACGAGCAGTACTTC. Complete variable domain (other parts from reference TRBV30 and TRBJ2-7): SQTIHQWPATLVQPVGSPLSLECTVEGTSNPNLYWYRQAAGRGLQLLFYSVGIGQISSEVPQNLSASRPQDRQFILSSKKLLLSDSGFYLCAWNRGGVDEQYFGPGTRLTVT.